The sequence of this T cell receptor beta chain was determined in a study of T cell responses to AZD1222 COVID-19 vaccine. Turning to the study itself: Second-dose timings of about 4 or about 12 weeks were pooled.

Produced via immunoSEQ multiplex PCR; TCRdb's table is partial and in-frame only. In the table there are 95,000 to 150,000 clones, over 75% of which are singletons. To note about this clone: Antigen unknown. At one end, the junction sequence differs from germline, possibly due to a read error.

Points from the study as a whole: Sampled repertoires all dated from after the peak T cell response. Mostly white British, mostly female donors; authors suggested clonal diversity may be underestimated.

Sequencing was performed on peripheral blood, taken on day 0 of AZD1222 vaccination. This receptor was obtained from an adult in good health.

The CDR3 DNA sequence: TGTGCTAGCAGCCCGAGCGGGGGGGACCAGTACTTC. Its protein product is CASSPSGGDQYF. This chain connects TRBV7-7 to TRBJ2-5; 10 bases match TRBD2. Germline CDR1 SSHAT, CDR2 FNYEAQ (reference sequence). The CDR3 consists of 12 residues.